Presented here are 27 T cell receptor beta chains from one specimen sequenced in a study of cytomegalovirus exposure and HLA in healthy donors. The PCR used 60 Vbeta and 13 Jbeta primers. Method: immunoSEQ multiplex PCR; TCRdb's copy keeps in-frame clones and lacks some. The table records 60,000 to 75,000 clones, around 61% of them present only once. The source material was PBMCs. The receptors come from a woman aged 45-59 years in good health and CMV-seronegative.

The chain links TRBV7-2 to TRBJ2-2, with D tentatively TRBD1 (5 bases). The germline gives CDR1 SGHTA, CDR2 FQGNSA. Trimming stripped 6 bases from V and 3 bases from J, with 11 bases between. The CDR3 length is 14 residues. This chain's CDR3 is CASSSGKDTGELFF. In DNA form, the CDR3 reads TGTGCCAGCAGTTCAGGGAAAGACACCGGGGAGCTGTTTTTT.

V gene TRBV21-1 combines with J gene TRBJ2-7; TRBD2 is taken as the D call from the table, unchecked against the DNA. TRBV21-1 is reported as a pseudogene. CDR3 size: 17 residues. The CDR3 loop is CASSKVGRGPPAYEQYF. In DNA form, the CDR3 reads TGTGCCAGCAGCAAAGTGGGGAGGGGACCCCCCGCCTACGAGCAGTACTTC.

This clone was picked up one time. The rearrangement joins TRBV28 to TRBJ2-1, with D possibly being TRBD1 (6 bases). Germline assignment: CDR1 MDHEN and CDR2 SYDVKM. The CDR3 runs 14 residues. The V end was cut by 1 base, the J end by 4 bases, with 8 bases between. CDR3 coding DNA: TGTGCCAGCAGTTTATTGGACAGTTACAATGAGCAGTTCTTC. The encoded protein is CASSLLDSYNEQFF.

This clone has only a few counts. The chain recombines TRBV18 with TRBJ2-7; 9 bases agree with TRBD1. Germline V gene data show CDR1 as KGHSH and CDR2 as LQKENI. V shed 3 bases and J 6 bases; nucleotides not matched to a gene: 12. The CDR3 spans 16 residues. The CDR3 loop is CASSPTEQGAQGEQYF. CDR3 coding DNA: TGTGCCAGCTCACCTACCGAACAGGGGGCGCAGGGCGAGCAGTACTTC. Using reference TRBV18 and TRBJ2-7 for the parts outside the CDR3, the full variable domain is NAGVMQNPRHLVRRRGQEARLRCSPMKGHSHVYWYRQLPEEGLKFMVYLQKENIIDESGMPKERFSAEFPKEGPSILRIQQVVRGDSAAYFCASSPTEQGAQGEQYFGPGTRLTVT.

The chain carries TRBV7-9 and TRBJ2-5; weak D call: TRBD2 (6 bases). This CDR3 is 14 amino acids long. V was cut by 5 bases and J by 4 bases, with 14 bases left in between. CDR1 and CDR2 (germline): SEHNR, FQNEAQ (reference sequence). The CDR3 region has the DNA TGTGCCAGCAGCGACTCAGGAGGGCGAGAGACCCAGTACTTC. Encoded protein: CASSDSGGRETQYF.

This chain joins TRBV19 and TRBJ2-3, with 13 bases identical to TRBD2. Trimming removed 3 bases from V and 1 base from J; junction bases left unmatched: 10. Germline assignment: CDR1 LNHDA and CDR2 SQIVND (reference sequence). This CDR3 comprises 19 residues. This CDR3 is CASSIGTSGMWGRTDTQYF. The DNA for the CDR3 is TGTGCCAGTAGTATCGGGACTAGCGGGATGTGGGGTCGCACAGATACGCAGTATTTT.

A single count supports this clone. The V and J genes are TRBV7-9 and TRBJ1-4; TRBD1 aligns across 8 bases. The length of the CDR3 is 15 residues. V was pared by 5 bases and J by 4 bases, with 6 bases of the junction left unmatched. The germline gives CDR1 SEHNR, CDR2 FQNEAQ (reference sequence). The CDR3 is CASSPGQGDNEKLFF. CDR3 bases: TGTGCCAGCAGCCCAGGACAGGGTGATAATGAAAAACTGTTTTTT.

This clone was recorded only once. The rearrangement joins TRBV19 to TRBJ1-1; TRBD1 matches at 7 bases. After removal of 7 bases from V and 4 bases from J, the junction contained 6 bases not matched to a gene. Germline V CDR1 and CDR2: LNHDA, SQIVND (reference sequence). The CDR3 has 13 amino acids. The DNA of the CDR3 is TGTGCCAGTAATAAGGGGGCGGGCACTGAAGCTTTCTTT. Protein sequence: CASNKGAGTEAFF.

V gene TRBV25-1 combines with J gene TRBJ2-2, with D perhaps TRBD1 (5 bases). The CDR3 runs to 14 residues. Germline CDR1 and CDR2: MGHDK and SYGVNS. V gave up 3 bases and J gave up 5 bases, with 10 bases separating them. The CDR3 DNA reads as TGTGCCAGCAGTGAGGCAGGGCGGACCGGGGAGCTGTTTTTT. Protein: CASSEAGRTGELFF.

This clone was seen more than once but under ten times. The gene calls are TRBV6-5 and TRBJ1-2, with D maybe TRBD1 (6 bases). This CDR3 spans 14 amino acids. Germline V gene data show CDR1 as MNHEY and CDR2 as SVGAGI. Trimming removed 6 bases at V and 2 bases at J, with 13 bases between. The CDR3 reads CASRESTGNYGYTF. DNA for the CDR3: TGTGCCAGCAGGGAAAGCACAGGGAACTATGGCTACACCTTC.

The gene calls are TRBV5-6 and TRBJ2-7, with D perhaps matching TRBD1 (5 bases). Trimming removed 4 bases from V and 9 bases from J, with 8 bases in between. The V gene's germline CDR1 is SGHDT and CDR2 YYEEEE. This CDR3 spans 10 amino acids. The CDR3 bases are TGTGCCAGCAGCCCCCAGGGGCAGTACTTC. This gives the protein CASSPQGQYF.

The chain joins TRBV7-9 to TRBJ2-3; D unclear. The CDR3 sequence is 14 residues long. Germline lookup yields CDR1 SEHNR and CDR2 FQNEAQ (reference sequence). V was shortened by 5 bases and J by 8 bases, with 17 bases between the two germline ends. The CDR3 loop is CASSPNFPISTQYF. The CDR3 bases are TGTGCCAGCAGCCCCAACTTCCCGATAAGTACGCAGTATTTT.

J is TRBJ1-3 and V is TRBV2, with D perhaps TRBD1 (5 bases). V lost 3 bases, J lost 0 bases, and 12 bases lay in between. CDR1 is SNHLY and CDR2 is FYNNEI in the germline V gene. The CDR3 loop spans 16 amino acids. DNA of the CDR3: TGTGCCAGCAGTGAGCAGGGCCTACTCTCTGGAAACACCATATATTTT. Amino acids: CASSEQGLLSGNTIYF.

This sequence joins TRBV9 and TRBJ1-1, with D unresolved. The CDR3 is 14 residues long. The V end was cut by 2 bases, the J end by 3 bases, with 11 bases between. CDR1 SGDLS and CDR2 YYNGEE come from the germline V gene. The CDR3: CASSVSGRDTEAFF. The CDR3 bases are TGTGCCAGCAGCGTCTCAGGCCGCGACACTGAAGCTTTCTTT.

This clone came up a few times. V gene TRBV2 combines with J gene TRBJ2-5; D is unresolved. The V gene's germline CDR1 is SNHLY and CDR2 FYNNEI. The CDR3 is 12 amino acids. V was pared by 4 bases and J by 2 bases, with 5 bases between. CDR3 in amino acids: CASSGQQETQYF. The CDR3 bases are TGTGCCAGCAGTGGCCAGCAAGAGACCCAGTACTTC. The full variable domain, its missing parts supplied by reference TRBV2 and TRBJ2-5, is EPEVTQTPSHQVTQMGQEVILRCVPISNHLYFYWYRQILGQKVEFLVSFYNNEISEKSEIFDDQFSVERPDGSNFTLKIRSTKLEDSAMYFCASSGQQETQYFGPGTRLLVL.

The J gene is TRBJ2-7, the V gene TRBV9; TRBD1 agrees at 7 bases. The trim removed 4 bases at V and 2 bases at J, leaving 6 bases unmatched. This CDR3 is 14 amino acids long. Germline V gene data show CDR1 as SGDLS and CDR2 as YYNGEE. In DNA, the CDR3 is TGTGCCAGCAGCCCACGGGACAGAGCCTACGAGCAGTACTTC. Protein: CASSPRDRAYEQYF.

This clone was observed a single time. This chain joins TRBV6-5 and TRBJ2-7; the D gene is possibly TRBD2 (5 bases). CDR1 MNHEY and CDR2 SVGAGI come from the germline V gene. V was trimmed by 5 bases and J by 2 bases, leaving 10 bases between them. The CDR3 covers 13 residues. The CDR3 spells CASSRTRPYEQYF. CDR3 nucleotides: TGTGCCAGCAGTAGGACTCGGCCCTACGAGCAGTACTTC.

V is TRBV15 and J is TRBJ2-5; 8 bases line up with TRBD2. The germline V gene encodes CDR1 LNHNV and CDR2 YYDKDF (reference sequence). The ends lost 4 bases at V and 4 bases at J; junction bases unmatched: 8. CDR3 size: 15 residues. This CDR3 is CATSISGENGETQYF. Here the CDR3 DNA reads TGTGCCACCAGCATTAGCGGGGAAAATGGAGAGACCCAGTACTTC.

The table lists this clone with a count of one. This chain links TRBV9 with TRBJ1-1, with TRBD1 identical over 9 bases. Germline CDR1 is SGDLS and CDR2 is YYNGEE. This CDR3 spans 15 amino acids. V dropped 0 bases and J dropped 3; count of bases not matched to a gene: 3. CDR3 DNA: TGTGCCAGCAGCGTAGTAGGGACAGGGTACACTGAAGCTTTCTTT. It is translated as CASSVVGTGYTEAFF.

J is TRBJ2-5 and V is TRBV29-1, with 10 bases aligning to TRBD1. Trimming at V came to 7 bases and at J to 4 bases, leaving 3 bases not matched to a gene. There are 12 residues in the CDR3. Germline values: CDR1 SQVTM, CDR2 ANQGSEA. In DNA form, the CDR3 reads TGCAGCGGACGGACAGGGGGAGAGACCCAGTACTTC. Protein: CSGRTGGETQYF.

This clone was counted many times. The rearrangement uses TRBV29-1 and TRBJ2-5; no firm D call. V lost 4 bases and J lost 8, with 11 bases in between. Germline values: CDR1 SQVTM, CDR2 ANQGSEA. The length of the CDR3 is 11 residues. The CDR3 DNA is TGCAGCGTTGCTCGGCGGAGTACCCAGTACTTC. The encoded protein is CSVARRSTQYF.

The chain has TRBV18 and TRBJ2-5; possible D gene TRBD2, 5 bases. Germline CDR1 is KGHSH and CDR2 is LQKENI. This CDR3 is built from 16 residues. Trimming stripped 6 bases from V and 0 bases from J, with 17 bases between. For the CDR3, the DNA is TGTGCCAGCTCGTCACAGCCCGGGGTGTACCAAGAGACCCAGTACTTC. Translation gives CASSSQPGVYQETQYF. The whole variable domain, remainder taken from reference TRBV18 and TRBJ2-5, is NAGVMQNPRHLVRRRGQEARLRCSPMKGHSHVYWYRQLPEEGLKFMVYLQKENIIDESGMPKERFSAEFPKEGPSILRIQQVVRGDSAAYFCASSSQPGVYQETQYFGPGTRLLVL.

This chain links TRBV28 with TRBJ1-2; D gene unclear. CDR3 size: 14 residues. CDR1 and CDR2 from the germline V gene are MDHEN and SYDVKM. With 1 base removed from V and 5 bases from J, the gap between germline ends came to 11 bases. As DNA, the CDR3 is TGTGCCAGCAGTTTATTAGTGAGTTTTTATGGCTACACCTTC. This translates into CASSLLVSFYGYTF.

The rearrangement joins TRBV29-1 to TRBJ1-2, with D possibly being TRBD1 (6 bases). The CDR3 extends over 13 amino acids. CDR1 SQVTM and CDR2 ANQGSEA come from the germline V gene. The germline V and J ends were trimmed by 5 bases and 5 bases, with 15 bases remaining between them. The CDR3 nucleotides read TGCAGCGTTATATACAGGGAAGGGTATGGCTACACCTTC. Protein: CSVIYREGYGYTF.

The J gene is TRBJ2-7, the V gene TRBV27; 10 bases line up with TRBD2. Germline V CDR1 and CDR2: MNHEY, SMNVEV (reference sequence). With V trimmed by 6 bases and J by 3 bases, 8 bases remained unmatched. This CDR3 contains 15 residues. CDR3 in DNA: TGTGCCAGCAGCGGAATCCTAGCGGGAGACTACGAGCAGTACTTC. Residues: CASSGILAGDYEQYF.

The chain uses TRBV6-5 and TRBJ2-5; 9 nucleotides align to TRBD1. From germline, CDR1 is MNHEY and CDR2 SVGAGI. The CDR3 runs 15 residues. V gave up 5 bases and J gave up 7 bases; unmatched junction bases: 11. The CDR3 loop is CASSTWTGDPATQYF. CDR3 in DNA: TGTGCCAGCAGTACTTGGACAGGGGACCCGGCGACCCAGTACTTC.

The rearrangement links TRBV25-1 to TRBJ2-3; D is perhaps TRBD1 (6 bases). The germline CDR1 and CDR2 sequences are MGHDK and SYGVNS. V dropped 4 bases and J dropped 4 bases, with 21 bases sitting between them. The CDR3 extends over 17 amino acids. The CDR3 sequence is CASSGFSGEGIPDTQYF. The CDR3 DNA is TGTGCCAGCAGTGGGTTTTCAGGGGAAGGAATTCCAGATACGCAGTATTTT.